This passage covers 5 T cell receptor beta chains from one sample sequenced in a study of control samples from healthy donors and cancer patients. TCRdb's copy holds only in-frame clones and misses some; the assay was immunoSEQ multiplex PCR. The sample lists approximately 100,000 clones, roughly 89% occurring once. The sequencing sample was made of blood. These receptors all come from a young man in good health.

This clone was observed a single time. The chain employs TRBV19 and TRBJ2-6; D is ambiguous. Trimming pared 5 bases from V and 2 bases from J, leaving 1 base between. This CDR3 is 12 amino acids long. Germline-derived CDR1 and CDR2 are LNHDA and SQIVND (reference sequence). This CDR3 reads CASSPGANVLTF. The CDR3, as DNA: TGTGCCAGTAGTCCTGGGGCCAACGTCCTGACTTTC. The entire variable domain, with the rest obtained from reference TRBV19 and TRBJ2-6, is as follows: DGGITQSPKYLFRKEGQNVTLSCEQNLNHDAMYWYRQDPGQGLRLIYYSQIVNDFQKGDIAEGYSVSREKKESFPLTVTSAQKNPTAFYLCASSPGANVLTFGAGSRLTVL.

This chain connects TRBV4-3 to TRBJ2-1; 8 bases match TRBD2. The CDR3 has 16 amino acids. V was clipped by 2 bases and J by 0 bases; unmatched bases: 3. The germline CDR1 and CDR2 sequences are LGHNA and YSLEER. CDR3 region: CASSQLSGSSYNEQFF. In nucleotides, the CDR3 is TGCGCCAGCAGCCAACTAAGCGGGAGCTCCTACAATGAGCAGTTCTTC.

CDR3 DNA sequence: TGTGCCAGCAGCCATCCTGCCGGGACAGGGGTTTACGAGCAGTACTTC. Its translation: CASSHPAGTGVYEQYF. This chain uses TRBV14 with TRBJ2-7; 10 nucleotides align to TRBD1. The CDR3 covers 16 residues. CDR1 is SGHDN, CDR2 FVKESK, per germline. J lost 4 bases, V lost 3 bases, and 9 bases had no gene match.

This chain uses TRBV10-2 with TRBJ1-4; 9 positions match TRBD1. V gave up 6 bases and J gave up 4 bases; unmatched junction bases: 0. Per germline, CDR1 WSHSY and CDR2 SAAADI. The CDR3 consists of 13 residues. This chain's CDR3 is CASRGQGNEKLFF. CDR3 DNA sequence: TGCGCCAGCAGGGGACAGGGTAATGAAAAACTGTTTTTT.

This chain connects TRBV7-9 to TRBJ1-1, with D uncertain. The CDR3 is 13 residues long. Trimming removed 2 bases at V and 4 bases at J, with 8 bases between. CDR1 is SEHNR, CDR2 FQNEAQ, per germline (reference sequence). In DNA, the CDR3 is TGTGCCAGCAGCTTACAGGCGACCACTGAAGCTTTCTTT. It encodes CASSLQATTEAFF.